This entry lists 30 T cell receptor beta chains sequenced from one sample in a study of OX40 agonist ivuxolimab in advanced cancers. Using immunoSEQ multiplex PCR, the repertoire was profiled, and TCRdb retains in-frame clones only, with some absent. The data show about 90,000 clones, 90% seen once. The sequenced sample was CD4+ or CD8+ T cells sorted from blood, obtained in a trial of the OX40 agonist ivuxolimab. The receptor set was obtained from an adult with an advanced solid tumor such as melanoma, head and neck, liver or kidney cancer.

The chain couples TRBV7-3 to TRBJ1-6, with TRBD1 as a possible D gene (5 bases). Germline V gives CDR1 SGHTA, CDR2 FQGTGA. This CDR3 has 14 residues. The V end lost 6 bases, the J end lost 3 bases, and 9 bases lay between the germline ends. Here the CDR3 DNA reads TGTGCCAGCAGTCAGGGAATCTATAATTCACCCCTCCACTTT. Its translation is CASSQGIYNSPLHF. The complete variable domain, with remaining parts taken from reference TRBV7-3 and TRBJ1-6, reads GAGVSQTPSNKVTEKGKYVELRCDPISGHTALYWYRQSLGQGPEFLIYFQGTGAADDSGLPNDRFFAVRPEGSVSTLKIQRTERGDSAVYLCASSQGIYNSPLHFGNGTRLTVT.

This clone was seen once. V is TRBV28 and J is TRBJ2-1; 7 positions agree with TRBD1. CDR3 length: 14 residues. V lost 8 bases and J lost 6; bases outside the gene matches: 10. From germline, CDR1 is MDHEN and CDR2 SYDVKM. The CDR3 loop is CASAIDRVVNEQFF. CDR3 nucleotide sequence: TGTGCCAGCGCGATAGACAGGGTGGTCAATGAGCAGTTCTTC.

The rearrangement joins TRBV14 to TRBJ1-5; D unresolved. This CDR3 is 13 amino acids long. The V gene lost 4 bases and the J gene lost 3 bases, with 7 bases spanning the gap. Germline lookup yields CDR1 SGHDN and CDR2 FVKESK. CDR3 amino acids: CASSPGINQPQHF. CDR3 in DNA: TGTGCCAGCAGCCCAGGTATCAATCAGCCCCAGCATTTT.

The CDR3: CASSLENRGWNTQYF. As DNA, the CDR3 is TGTGCCAGCAGCTTAGAGAACAGGGGTTGGAATACGCAGTATTTT. V is TRBV11-2 and J is TRBJ2-3; 7 nucleotides match TRBD1. The CDR3 is made up of 15 amino acids. Per germline, CDR1 SGHAT and CDR2 FQNNGV. V trimming: 0 bases; J trimming: 7 bases; junction bases outside the gene matches: 7.

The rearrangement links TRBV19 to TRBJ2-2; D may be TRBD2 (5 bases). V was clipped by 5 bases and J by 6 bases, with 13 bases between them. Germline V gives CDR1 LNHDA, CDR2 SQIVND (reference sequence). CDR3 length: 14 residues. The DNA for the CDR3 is TGTGCCAGTAGTTGGCTAGCTCGGGCCGGGGAGCTGTTTTTT. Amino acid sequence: CASSWLARAGELFF.

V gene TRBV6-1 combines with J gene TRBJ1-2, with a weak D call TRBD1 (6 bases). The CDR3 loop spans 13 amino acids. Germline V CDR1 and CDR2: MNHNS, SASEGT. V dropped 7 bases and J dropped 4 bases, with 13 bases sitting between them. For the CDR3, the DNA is TGTGCCAGCACCTTGGACAGAAGCTATGGCTACACCTTC. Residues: CASTLDRSYGYTF.

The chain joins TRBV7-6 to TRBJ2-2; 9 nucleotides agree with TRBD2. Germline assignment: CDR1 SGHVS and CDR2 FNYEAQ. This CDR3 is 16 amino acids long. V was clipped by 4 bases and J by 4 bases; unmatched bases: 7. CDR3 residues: CASSSRGSGGTGELFF. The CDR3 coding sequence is TGTGCCAGCAGCTCCCGTGGTAGCGGGGGCACCGGGGAGCTGTTTTTT.

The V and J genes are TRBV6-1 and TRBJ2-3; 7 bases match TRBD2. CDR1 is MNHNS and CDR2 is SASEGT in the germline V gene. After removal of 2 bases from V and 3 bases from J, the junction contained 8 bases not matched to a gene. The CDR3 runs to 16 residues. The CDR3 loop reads CASSEIGAGVTDTQYF. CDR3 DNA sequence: TGTGCCAGCAGTGAAATCGGGGCGGGAGTAACAGATACGCAGTATTTT.

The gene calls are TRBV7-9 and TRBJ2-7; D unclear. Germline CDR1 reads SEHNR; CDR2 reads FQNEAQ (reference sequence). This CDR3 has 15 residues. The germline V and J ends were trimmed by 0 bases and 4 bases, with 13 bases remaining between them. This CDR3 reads CASSLATTVSYEQYF. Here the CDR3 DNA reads TGTGCCAGCAGCTTAGCGACGACTGTATCTTACGAGCAGTACTTC.

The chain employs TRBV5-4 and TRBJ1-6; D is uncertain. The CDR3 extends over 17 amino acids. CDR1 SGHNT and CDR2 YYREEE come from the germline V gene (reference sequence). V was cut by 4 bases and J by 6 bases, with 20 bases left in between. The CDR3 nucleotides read TGTGCCAGCAGCCCAGGTGGCCCCTTAGCAGTTAATTCACCCCTCCACTTT. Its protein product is CASSPGGPLAVNSPLHF.

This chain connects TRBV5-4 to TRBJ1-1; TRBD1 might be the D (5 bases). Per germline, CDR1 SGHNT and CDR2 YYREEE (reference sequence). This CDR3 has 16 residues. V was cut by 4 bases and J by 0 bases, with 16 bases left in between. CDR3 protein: CASSPLGGNMNTEAFF. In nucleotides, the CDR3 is TGTGCCAGCAGCCCGCTCGGGGGGAACATGAACACTGAAGCTTTCTTT.

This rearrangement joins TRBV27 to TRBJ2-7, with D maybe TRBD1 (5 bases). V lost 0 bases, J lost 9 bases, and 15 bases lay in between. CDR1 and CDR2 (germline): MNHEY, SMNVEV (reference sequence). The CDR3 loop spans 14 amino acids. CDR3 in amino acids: CASSLSNRPQGQYF. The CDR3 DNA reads TGTGCCAGCAGTTTATCTAACCGGCCGCAGGGGCAGTACTTC.

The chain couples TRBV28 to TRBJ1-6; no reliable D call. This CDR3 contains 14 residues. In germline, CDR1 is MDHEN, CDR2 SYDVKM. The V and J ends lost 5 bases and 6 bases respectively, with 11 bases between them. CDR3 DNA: TGTGCCAGCAGTCCGCCGATCAGTAATTCACCCCTCCACTTT. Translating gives CASSPPISNSPLHF.

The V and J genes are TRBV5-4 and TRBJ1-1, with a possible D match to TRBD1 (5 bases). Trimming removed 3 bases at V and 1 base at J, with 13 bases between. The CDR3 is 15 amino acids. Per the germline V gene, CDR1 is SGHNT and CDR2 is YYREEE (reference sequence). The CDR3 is CASSYPGRRNTEAFF. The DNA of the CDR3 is TGTGCCAGCAGCTACCCGGGACGCCGGAACACTGAAGCTTTCTTT.

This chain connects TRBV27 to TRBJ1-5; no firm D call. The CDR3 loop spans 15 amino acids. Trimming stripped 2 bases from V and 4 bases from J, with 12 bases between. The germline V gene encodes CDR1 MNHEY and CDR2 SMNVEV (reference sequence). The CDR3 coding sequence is TGTGCCAGCAGTTTAGGTACGGACGCGAATCAGCCCCAGCATTTT. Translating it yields CASSLGTDANQPQHF.

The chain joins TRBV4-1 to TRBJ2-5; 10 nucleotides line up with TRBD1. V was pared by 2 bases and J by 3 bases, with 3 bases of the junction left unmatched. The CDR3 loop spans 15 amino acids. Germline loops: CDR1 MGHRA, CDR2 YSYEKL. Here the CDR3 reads CASSQSGTGEETQYF. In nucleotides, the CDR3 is TGCGCCAGCAGCCAAAGTGGGACAGGGGAAGAGACCCAGTACTTC.

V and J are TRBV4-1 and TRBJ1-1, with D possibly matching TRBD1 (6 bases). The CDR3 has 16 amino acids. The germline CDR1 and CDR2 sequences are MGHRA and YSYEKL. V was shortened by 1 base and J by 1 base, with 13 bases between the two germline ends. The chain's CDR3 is CASSQGWGPRNTEAFF. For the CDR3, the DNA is TGCGCCAGCAGCCAAGGATGGGGGCCAAGGAACACTGAAGCTTTCTTT.

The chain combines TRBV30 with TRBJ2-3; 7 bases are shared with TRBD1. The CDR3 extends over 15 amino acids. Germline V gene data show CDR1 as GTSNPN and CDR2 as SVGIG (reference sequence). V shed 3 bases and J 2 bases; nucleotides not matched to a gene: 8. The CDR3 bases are TGTGCCTGGAGGTTTAGAGGGGGCCTCACAGATACGCAGTATTTT. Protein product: CAWRFRGGLTDTQYF.

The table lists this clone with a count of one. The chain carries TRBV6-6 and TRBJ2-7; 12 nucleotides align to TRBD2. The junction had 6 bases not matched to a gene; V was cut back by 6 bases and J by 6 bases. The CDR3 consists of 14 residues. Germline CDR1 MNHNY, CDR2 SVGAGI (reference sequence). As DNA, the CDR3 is TGTGCCAGCAGCCCGACTAGCGGGAGACCCGAGCAGTACTTC. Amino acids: CASSPTSGRPEQYF.

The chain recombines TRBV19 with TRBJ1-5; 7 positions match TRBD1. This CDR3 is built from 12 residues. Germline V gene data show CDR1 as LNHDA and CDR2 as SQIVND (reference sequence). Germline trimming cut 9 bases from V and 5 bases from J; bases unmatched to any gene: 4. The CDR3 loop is CASNRGHQPQHF. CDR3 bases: TGTGCCAGCAACAGGGGCCATCAGCCCCAGCATTTT.

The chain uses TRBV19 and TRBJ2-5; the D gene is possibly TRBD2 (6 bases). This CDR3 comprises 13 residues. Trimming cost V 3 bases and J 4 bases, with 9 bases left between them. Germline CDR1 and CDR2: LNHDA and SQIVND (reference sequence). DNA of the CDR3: TGTGCCAGTAGTATTAAGGGAGGAGAGACCCAGTACTTC. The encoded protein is CASSIKGGETQYF.

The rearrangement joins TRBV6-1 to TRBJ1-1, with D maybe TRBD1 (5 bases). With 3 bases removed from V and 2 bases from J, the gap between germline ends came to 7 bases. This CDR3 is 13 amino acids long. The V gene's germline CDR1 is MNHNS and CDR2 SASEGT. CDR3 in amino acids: CASSEQGNTEAFF. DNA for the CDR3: TGTGCCAGCAGTGAGCAGGGAAACACTGAAGCTTTCTTT.

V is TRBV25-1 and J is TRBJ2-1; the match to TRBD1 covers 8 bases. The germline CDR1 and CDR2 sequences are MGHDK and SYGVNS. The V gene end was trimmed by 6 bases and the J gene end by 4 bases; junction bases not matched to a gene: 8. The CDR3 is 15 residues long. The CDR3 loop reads CASRYGQGAYNEQFF. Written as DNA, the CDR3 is TGTGCCAGCAGATACGGGCAGGGGGCTTACAATGAGCAGTTCTTC.

DNA of the CDR3: TGTGCCAGCGGTCAACACGAGCAGTACTTC. It is translated as CASGQHEQYF. The chain joins TRBV28 to TRBJ2-7, with no clear D. The germline V gene encodes CDR1 MDHEN and CDR2 SYDVKM. This CDR3 region has 10 residues. V was trimmed by 8 bases and J by 5 bases, leaving 7 bases between them.

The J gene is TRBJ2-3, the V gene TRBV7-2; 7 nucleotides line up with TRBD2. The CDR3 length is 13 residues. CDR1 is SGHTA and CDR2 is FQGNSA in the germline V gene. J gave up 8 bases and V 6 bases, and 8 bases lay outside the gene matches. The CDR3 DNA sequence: TGTGCCAGCAGACTAAGCGGACTAGTTACGCAGTATTTT. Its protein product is CASRLSGLVTQYF.

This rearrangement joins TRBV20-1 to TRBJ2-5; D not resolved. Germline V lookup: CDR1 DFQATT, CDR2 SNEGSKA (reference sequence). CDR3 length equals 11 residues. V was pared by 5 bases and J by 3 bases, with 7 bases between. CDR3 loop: CSAGGKETQYF. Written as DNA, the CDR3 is TGCAGTGCTGGTGGGAAAGAGACCCAGTACTTC.

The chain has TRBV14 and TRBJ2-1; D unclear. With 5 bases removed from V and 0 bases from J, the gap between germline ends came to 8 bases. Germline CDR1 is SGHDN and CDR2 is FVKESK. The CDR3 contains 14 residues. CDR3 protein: CASSKGISYNEQFF. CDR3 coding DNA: TGTGCCAGCAGCAAAGGTATCTCCTACAATGAGCAGTTCTTC.

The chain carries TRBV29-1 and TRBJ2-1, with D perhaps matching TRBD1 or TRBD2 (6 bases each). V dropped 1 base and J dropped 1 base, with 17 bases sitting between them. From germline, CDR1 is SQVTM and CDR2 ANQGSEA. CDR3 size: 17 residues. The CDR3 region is CSVEAGGHPPSYNEQFF. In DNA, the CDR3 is TGCAGCGTTGAAGCCGGGGGACACCCTCCTTCCTACAATGAGCAGTTCTTC.

The CDR3 region has the DNA TGCGCCAGCAGCTTGGATACTGGAAACACCATATATTTT. As protein: CASSLDTGNTIYF. The chain carries TRBV5-1 and TRBJ1-3; D is undetermined. The germline V and J ends were trimmed by 0 bases and 2 bases, with 3 bases remaining between them. The CDR3 contains 13 residues. Germline V gene sequence: CDR1 SGHRS, CDR2 YFSETQ. The whole variable domain, remainder taken from reference TRBV5-1 and TRBJ1-3, is KAGVTQTPRYLIKTRGQQVTLSCSPISGHRSVSWYQQTPGQGLQFLFEYFSETQRNKGNFPGRFSGRQFSNSRSEMNVSTLELGDSALYLCASSLDTGNTIYFGEGSWLTVV.

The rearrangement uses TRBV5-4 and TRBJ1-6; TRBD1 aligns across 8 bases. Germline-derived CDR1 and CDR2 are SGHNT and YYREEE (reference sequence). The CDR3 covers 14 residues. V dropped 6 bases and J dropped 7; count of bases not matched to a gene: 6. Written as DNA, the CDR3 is TGTGCCAGCATAGGACAGGGTGCGAATTCACCCCTCCACTTT. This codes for CASIGQGANSPLHF. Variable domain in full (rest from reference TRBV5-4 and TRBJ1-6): ETGVTQSPTHLIKTRGQQVTLRCSSQSGHNTVSWYQQALGQGPQFIFQYYREEENGRGNFPPRFSGLQFPNYSSELNVNALELDDSALYLCASIGQGANSPLHFGNGTRLTVT.